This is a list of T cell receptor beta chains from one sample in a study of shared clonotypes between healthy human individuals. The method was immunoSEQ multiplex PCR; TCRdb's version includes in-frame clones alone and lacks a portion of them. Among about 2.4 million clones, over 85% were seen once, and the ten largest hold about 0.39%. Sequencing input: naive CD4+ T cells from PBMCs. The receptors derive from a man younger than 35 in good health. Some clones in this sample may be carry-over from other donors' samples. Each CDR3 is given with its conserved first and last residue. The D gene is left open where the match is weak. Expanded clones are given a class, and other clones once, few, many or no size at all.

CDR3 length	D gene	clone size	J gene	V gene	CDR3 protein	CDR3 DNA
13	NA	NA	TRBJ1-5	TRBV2	CASRGRADQPQHF	TGTGCCAGCAGAGGGAGGGCGGATCAGCCCCAGCATTTT
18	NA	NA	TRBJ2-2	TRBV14	CASSQDARAHAFTGELFF	TGTGCCAGCAGCCAAGATGCCAGGGCTCATGCCTTTACCGGGGAGCTGTTTTTT
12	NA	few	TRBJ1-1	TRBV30	CAWSPRFAEAFF	TGTGCCTGGTCCCCTAGGTTTGCTGAAGCTTTCTTT
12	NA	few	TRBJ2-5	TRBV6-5	CASSYGGETQYF	TGTGCCAGCAGTTACGGAGGGGAGACCCAGTACTTC
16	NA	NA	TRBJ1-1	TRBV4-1	CASSQDVRGVITEAFF	TGCGCCAGCAGCCAAGATGTAAGGGGGGTGATCACTGAAGCTTTCTTT
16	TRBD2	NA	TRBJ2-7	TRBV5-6	CASSSGLAGGAYEQYF	TGTGCCAGCAGCTCGGGACTAGCGGGAGGGGCCTACGAGCAGTACTTC
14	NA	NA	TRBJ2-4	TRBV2	CASSEEAAKNIQYF	TGTGCCAGCAGTGAAGAAGCAGCCAAAAACATTCAGTACTTC
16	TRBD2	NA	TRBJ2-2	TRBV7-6	CASSASGRVNTGELFF	TGTGCCAGCAGCGCTAGCGGGAGAGTCAACACCGGGGAGCTGTTTTTT
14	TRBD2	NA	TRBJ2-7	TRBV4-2	CASSQGERESEQYF	TGTGCCAGCAGCCAAGGCGAGCGGGAGAGCGAGCAGTACTTC
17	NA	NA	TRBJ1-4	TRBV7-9	CASSLVPVLAVNEKLFF	TGTGCCAGCAGCTTAGTTCCGGTCCTTGCGGTTAATGAAAAACTGTTTTTT
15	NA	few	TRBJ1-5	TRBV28	CASSLLTQGGQPQHF	TGTGCCAGCAGTTTATTGACACAGGGTGGGCAGCCCCAGCATTTT
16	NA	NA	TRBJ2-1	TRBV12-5	CASGLSLGGSYNEQFF	TGTGCTAGTGGTTTATCTCTGGGCGGCTCCTACAATGAGCAGTTCTTC
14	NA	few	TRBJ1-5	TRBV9	CASSVTGRDQPQHF	TGTGCCAGCAGCGTCACAGGGCGCGACCAGCCCCAGCATTTT
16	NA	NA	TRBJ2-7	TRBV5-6	CASRALGREGRYEQYF	TGTGCCAGCAGGGCCCTAGGCAGGGAAGGTCGTTACGAGCAGTACTTC
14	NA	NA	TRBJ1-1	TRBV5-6	CASRKDWGDTEAFF	TGTGCCAGCCGAAAGGACTGGGGGGACACTGAAGCTTTCTTT
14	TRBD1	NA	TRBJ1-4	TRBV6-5	CASSYSRDRRKLFF	TGTGCCAGCAGTTACTCAAGGGACAGGAGAAAACTGTTTTTT
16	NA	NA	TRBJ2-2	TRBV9	CASSEPGTPNTGELFF	TGTGCCAGCAGCGAGCCCGGGACACCGAACACCGGGGAGCTGTTTTTT
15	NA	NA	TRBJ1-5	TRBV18	CASSPPSGREQPQHF	TGTGCCAGCTCACCACCGTCGGGGCGGGAGCAGCCCCAGCATTTT
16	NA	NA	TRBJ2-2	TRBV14	CASSQVPGNIAGELFF	TGTGCCAGCAGCCAAGTACCAGGGAATATCGCCGGGGAGCTGTTTTTT
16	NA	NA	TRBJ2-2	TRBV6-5	CASSLTGTPNTGELFF	TGTGCCAGCAGTTTAACAGGGACACCTAACACCGGGGAGCTGTTTTTT
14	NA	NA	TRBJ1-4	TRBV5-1	CASSQDPHNEKLFF	TGCGCCAGCAGCCAGGATCCGCACAATGAAAAACTGTTTTTT
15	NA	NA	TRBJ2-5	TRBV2	CASSEMGVRQETQYF	TGTGCCAGCAGTGAAATGGGGGTGAGGCAAGAGACCCAGTACTTC
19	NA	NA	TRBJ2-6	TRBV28	CARGGPRTSLNSGANVLTF	TGTGCCCGTGGGGGGCCTAGGACCTCCTTAAACTCTGGGGCCAACGTCCTGACTTTC
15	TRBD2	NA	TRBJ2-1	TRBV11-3	CASSLRAGGPNEQFF	TGTGCCAGCAGCTTAAGAGCGGGAGGGCCAAATGAGCAGTTCTTC
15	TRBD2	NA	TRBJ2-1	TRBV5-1	CASSYRTSGGNEQFF	TGCGCCAGCAGCTACCGGACTAGCGGGGGAAATGAGCAGTTCTTC
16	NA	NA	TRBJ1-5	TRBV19	CASSPSQGRGGQPQHF	TGTGCCAGTAGTCCCTCCCAGGGAAGGGGCGGTCAGCCCCAGCATTTT
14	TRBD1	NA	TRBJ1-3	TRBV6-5	CASNRQGRGNTIYF	TGTGCCAGCAACCGACAGGGAAGAGGAAACACCATATATTTT
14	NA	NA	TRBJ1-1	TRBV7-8	CASSSGEKHTEAFF	TGTGCCAGCAGCTCGGGGGAAAAGCACACTGAAGCTTTCTTT
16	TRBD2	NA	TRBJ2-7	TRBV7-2	CASSLLGGGSSYEQYF	TGTGCCAGCAGCTTATTGGGCGGGGGTAGCTCCTACGAGCAGTACTTC
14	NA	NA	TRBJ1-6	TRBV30	CAWSSSSYNSPLHF	TGTGCCTGGAGTTCTAGCTCCTATAATTCACCCCTCCACTTT
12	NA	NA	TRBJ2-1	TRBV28	CASSLQQGEQFF	TGTGCCAGCAGTTTACAGCAAGGTGAGCAGTTCTTC
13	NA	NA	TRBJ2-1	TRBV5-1	CASSVESGGEQFF	TGCGCCAGCAGCGTAGAGTCCGGAGGGGAGCAGTTCTTC
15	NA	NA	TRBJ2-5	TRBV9	CASSVGGAVKETQYF	TGTGCCAGCAGCGTAGGTGGGGCAGTTAAAGAGACCCAGTACTTC
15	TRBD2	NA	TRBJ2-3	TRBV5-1	CASTRLAGGLDTQYF	TGCGCCAGCACCAGACTAGCGGGAGGGTTAGATACGCAGTATTTT
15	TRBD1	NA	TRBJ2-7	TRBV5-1	CASSLRQGVPYEQYF	TGCGCCAGCAGCTTGCGGCAGGGGGTTCCGTACGAGCAGTACTTC
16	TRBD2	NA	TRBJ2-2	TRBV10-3	CAISETPGLAPGELFF	TGTGCCATCAGTGAGACCCCGGGACTAGCGCCCGGGGAGCTGTTTTTT
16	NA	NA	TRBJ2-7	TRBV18	CASSPVPTIRSYEQYF	TGTGCCAGCTCACCGGTCCCTACAATTAGGTCCTACGAGCAGTACTTC
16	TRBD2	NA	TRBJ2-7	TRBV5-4	CASSLARAGGYHEQYF	TGTGCCAGCAGCTTGGCCCGGGCGGGAGGGTACCACGAGCAGTACTTC
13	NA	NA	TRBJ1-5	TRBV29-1	CSVEKGAYQPQHF	TGCAGCGTTGAAAAAGGGGCCTATCAGCCCCAGCATTTT
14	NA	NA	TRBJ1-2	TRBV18	CASSPQGVGYGYTF	TGTGCCAGCTCACCACAGGGGGTAGGCTATGGCTACACCTTC
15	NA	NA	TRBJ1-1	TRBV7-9	CASSRGDGPNTEAFF	TGTGCCAGCAGCAGAGGGGACGGGCCGAACACTGAAGCTTTCTTT
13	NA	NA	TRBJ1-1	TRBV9	CASSGTSNTEAFF	TGTGCCAGCAGCGGGACAAGCAACACTGAAGCTTTCTTT
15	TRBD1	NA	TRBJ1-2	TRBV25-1	CASSTPRGQGGGYTF	TGTGCCAGCAGTACCCCCCGCGGGCAGGGGGGCGGCTACACCTTC
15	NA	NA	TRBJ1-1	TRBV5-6	CASQPDGRSNTEAFF	TGTGCCAGCCAGCCGGACGGTAGGTCGAACACTGAAGCTTTCTTT
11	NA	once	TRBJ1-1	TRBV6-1	CASSAITEAFF	TGTGCCAGCAGCGCGATTACTGAAGCTTTCTTT
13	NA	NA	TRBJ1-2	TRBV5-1	CASSLAGTGGYTF	TGCGCCAGCAGCTTGGCCGGAACAGGGGGCTACACCTTC
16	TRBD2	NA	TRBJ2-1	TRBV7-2	CASSTTGTSGSSEQFF	TGTGCCAGCAGCACTACCGGGACTAGCGGGAGCAGTGAGCAGTTCTTC
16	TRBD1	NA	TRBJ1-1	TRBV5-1	CASSPSGQGGRTEAFF	TGCGCCAGCAGCCCCAGCGGACAGGGGGGAAGGACTGAAGCTTTCTTT
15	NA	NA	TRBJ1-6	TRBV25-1	CASSDRALYNSPLHF	TGTGCCAGCAGCGACCGGGCCCTCTATAATTCACCCCTCCACTTT
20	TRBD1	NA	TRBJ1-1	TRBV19	CASRPSPPNPGQVLNTEAFF	TGTGCCAGTAGACCCTCCCCCCCTAATCCGGGACAGGTATTGAACACTGAAGCTTTCTTT
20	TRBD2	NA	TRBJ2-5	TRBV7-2	CASSLAIAGGKDLYQETQYF	TGTGCCAGCAGCTTAGCGATAGCGGGAGGGAAAGATTTGTACCAAGAGACCCAGTACTTC
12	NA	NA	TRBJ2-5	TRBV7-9	CASSLRQETQYF	TGTGCCAGCAGCTTACGGCAAGAGACCCAGTACTTC
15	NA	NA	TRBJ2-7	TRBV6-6	CASSYSNRPSYEQYF	TGTGCCAGCAGTTACTCGAATCGGCCCTCCTACGAGCAGTACTTC
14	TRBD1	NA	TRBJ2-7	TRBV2	CASMPRQGGIEQYF	TGTGCCAGCATGCCCCGACAGGGTGGGATCGAGCAGTACTTC
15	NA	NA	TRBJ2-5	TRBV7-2	CASSTPRIGEETQYF	TGTGCCAGCAGTACGCCGCGGATAGGGGAAGAGACCCAGTACTTC
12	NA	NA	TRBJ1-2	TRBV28	CASSSIDYGYTF	TGTGCCAGCAGTTCCATCGACTATGGCTACACCTTC
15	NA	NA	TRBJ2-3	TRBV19	CATKWRAGSTDTQYF	TGTGCCACCAAATGGAGGGCGGGGAGCACAGATACGCAGTATTTT
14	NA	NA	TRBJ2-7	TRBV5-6	CASSLAGWGNEQYF	TGTGCCAGCAGCTTGGCCGGTTGGGGGAACGAGCAGTACTTC
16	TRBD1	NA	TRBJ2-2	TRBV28	CASSFGTGGNTGELFF	TGTGCCAGCAGTTTCGGGACAGGGGGCAACACCGGGGAGCTGTTTTTT